This entry lists 3 T cell receptor beta chains sequenced from one sample in a study of CD8+ T cells in alopecia areata. RNA extraction and reverse transcription yielded cDNA as sequencing template. TCRdb's table, derived via immunoSEQ multiplex PCR, lists solely in-frame clones and lacks some. This sample has approximately 300,000 clones, each found more than once. A panel of CD4, CD8alpha, NKG2D, NKG2ACE and other markers served to sort pooled cutaneous lymph node cells. The sequenced sample was CD4+ T cells sorted from a lymph node. The receptors come from a C3H/HeJ mouse with alopecia areata. This line is of MHC haplotype H2-k.

This clone was recorded a few times. The gene names here belong to mouse. The observed sequence ends 4 residues before the CDR3 terminus, with the missing tail filled in from the germline J gene. The chain is built from TRBV1 and TRBJ1-1; tentative D call: TRBD1 (6 bases). Trimming left V 5 bases short and J 4 bases short, with 11 bases between. Germline V lookup: CDR1 NSQYPW, CDR2 LRSPGD (reference sequence). CDR3 length equals 13 residues. Here the CDR3 reads CTCSQGTGTEVFF. Partial CDR3 DNA: TGCACCTGCAGTCAGGGGACGGGCACA.

As for this clone: Here the gene names and germline are mouse. The read ends 4 residues shy of where the CDR3 ends; the end is completed using the germline J gene. Other DNA sequences within the sample encode an identical CDR3. The chain carries TRBV1 and TRBJ2-7; possible D gene TRBD1, 6 bases. With 4 bases removed from V and 3 bases from J, the gap between germline ends came to 10 bases. The germline gives CDR1 NSQYPW, CDR2 LRSPGD (reference sequence). The CDR3 length is 13 residues. The CDR3 DNA, read in part, is TGCACCTGCAGTGGGGGGACAAACTAT. Translation: CTCSGGTNY. The whole CDR3 reads CTCSGGTNYEQYF.

This clone has only a few counts. Genes here carry mouse names. The read terminates 4 residues ahead of where the CDR3 ends, so the germline J gene completes it. The chain employs TRBV5 and TRBJ2-7; TRBD1 might be the D (6 bases). Between the trimmed V and J ends, which lost 8 bases and 3 bases, there was a span of 8 bases. In germline, CDR1 is LGHNA, CDR2 YNLKQL (reference sequence). The CDR3 is 11 residues long. The sequenced part of the CDR3 DNA is TGTGCCAGCGGGACATACTAT. Translation gives CASGTYY. The whole CDR3 sequence reads CASGTYYEQYF.